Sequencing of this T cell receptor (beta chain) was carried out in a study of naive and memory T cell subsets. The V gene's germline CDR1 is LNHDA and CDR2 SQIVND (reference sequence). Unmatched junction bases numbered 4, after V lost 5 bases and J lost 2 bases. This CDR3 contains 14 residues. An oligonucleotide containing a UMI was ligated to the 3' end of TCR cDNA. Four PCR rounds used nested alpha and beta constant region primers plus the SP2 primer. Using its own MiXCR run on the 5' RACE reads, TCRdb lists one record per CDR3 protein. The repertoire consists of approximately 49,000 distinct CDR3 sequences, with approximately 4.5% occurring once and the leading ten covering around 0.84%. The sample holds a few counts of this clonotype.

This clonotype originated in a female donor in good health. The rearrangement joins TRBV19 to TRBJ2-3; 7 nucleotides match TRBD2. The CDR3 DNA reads TGTGCCAGTAGTCCAGCGGGGATCACAGATACGCAGTATTTT. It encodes CASSPAGITDTQYF.